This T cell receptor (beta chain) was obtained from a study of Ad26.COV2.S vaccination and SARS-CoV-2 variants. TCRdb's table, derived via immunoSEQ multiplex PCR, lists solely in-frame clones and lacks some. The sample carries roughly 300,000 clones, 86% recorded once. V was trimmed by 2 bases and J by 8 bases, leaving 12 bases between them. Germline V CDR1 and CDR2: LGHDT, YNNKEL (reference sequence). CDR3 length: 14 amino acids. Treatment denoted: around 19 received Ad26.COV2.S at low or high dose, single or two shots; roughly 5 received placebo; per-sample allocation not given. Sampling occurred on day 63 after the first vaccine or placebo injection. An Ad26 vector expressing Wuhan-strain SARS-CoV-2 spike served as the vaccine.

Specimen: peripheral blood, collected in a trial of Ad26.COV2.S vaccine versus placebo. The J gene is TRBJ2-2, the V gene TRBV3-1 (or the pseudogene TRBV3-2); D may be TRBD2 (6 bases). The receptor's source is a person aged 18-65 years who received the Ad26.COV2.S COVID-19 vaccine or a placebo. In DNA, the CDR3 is TGTGCCAGCAGCCAATTCGGGAGTAGTGGGGAGCTGTTTTTT. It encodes CASSQFGSSGELFF.